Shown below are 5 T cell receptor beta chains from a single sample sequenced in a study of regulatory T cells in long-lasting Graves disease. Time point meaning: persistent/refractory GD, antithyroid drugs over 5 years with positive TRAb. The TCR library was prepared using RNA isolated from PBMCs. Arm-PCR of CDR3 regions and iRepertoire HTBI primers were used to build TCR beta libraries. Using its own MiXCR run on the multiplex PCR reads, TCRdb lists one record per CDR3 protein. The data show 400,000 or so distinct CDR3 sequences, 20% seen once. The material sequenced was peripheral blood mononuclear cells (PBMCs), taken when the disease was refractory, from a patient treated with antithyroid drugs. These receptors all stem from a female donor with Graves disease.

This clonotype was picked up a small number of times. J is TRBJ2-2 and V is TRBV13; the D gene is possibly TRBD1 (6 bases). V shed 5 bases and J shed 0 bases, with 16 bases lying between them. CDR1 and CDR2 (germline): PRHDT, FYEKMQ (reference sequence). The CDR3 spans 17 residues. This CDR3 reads CASSGRQDLANTGELFF. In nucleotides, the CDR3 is TGTGCCAGCAGCGGACGACAGGACCTAGCGAACACCGGGGAGCTGTTTTTT.

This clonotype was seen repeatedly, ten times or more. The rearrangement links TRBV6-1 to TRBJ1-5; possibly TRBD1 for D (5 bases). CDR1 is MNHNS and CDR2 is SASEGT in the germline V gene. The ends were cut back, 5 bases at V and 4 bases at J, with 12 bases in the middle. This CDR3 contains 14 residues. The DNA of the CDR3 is TGTGCCAGCAGTAAGACAGAACTAAATCAGCCCCAGCATTTT. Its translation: CASSKTELNQPQHF.

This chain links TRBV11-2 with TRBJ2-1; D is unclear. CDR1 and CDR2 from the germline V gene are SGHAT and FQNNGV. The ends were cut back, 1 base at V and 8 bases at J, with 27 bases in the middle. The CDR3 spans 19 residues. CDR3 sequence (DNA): TGTGCCAGCAGCTTAGCGGACCTAATTCCTACCCGGCGCTTCTATGAGCAGTTCTTC. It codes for CASSLADLIPTRRFYEQFF.

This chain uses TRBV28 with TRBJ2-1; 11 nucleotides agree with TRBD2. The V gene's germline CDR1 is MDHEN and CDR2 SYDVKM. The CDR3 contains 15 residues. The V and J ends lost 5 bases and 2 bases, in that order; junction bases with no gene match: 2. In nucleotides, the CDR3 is TGTGCCAGCAGTCTACTAGCGGGGGCCTACAATGAGCAGTTCTTC. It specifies CASSLLAGAYNEQFF.

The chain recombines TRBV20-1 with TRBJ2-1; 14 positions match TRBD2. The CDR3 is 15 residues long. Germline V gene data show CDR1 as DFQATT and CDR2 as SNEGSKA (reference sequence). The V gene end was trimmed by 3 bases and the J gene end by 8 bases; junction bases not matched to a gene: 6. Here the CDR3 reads CSARDGTSGSYEQFF. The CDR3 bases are TGCAGTGCTAGGGACGGGACTAGCGGGAGCTATGAGCAGTTCTTC.